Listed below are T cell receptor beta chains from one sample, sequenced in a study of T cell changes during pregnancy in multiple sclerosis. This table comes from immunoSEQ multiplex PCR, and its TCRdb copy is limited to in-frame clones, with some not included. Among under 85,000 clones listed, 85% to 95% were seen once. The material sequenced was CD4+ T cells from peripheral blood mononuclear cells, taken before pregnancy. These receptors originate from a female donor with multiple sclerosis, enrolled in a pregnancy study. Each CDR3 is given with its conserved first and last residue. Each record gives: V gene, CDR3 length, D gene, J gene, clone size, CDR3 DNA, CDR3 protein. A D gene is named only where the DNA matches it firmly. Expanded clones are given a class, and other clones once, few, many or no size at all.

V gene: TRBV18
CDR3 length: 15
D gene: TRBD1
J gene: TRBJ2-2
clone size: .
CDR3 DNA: TGTGCCAGCGCTGGCCGCGACAGGGTCCCCGGGGAGCTGTTTTTT
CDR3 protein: CASAGRDRVPGELFF

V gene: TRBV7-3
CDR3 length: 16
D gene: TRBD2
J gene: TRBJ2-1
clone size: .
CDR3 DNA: TGTGCCAGCAGTCTTAGCGGGGGGGGGTCCTACAATGAGCAGTTCTTC
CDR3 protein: CASSLSGGGSYNEQFF

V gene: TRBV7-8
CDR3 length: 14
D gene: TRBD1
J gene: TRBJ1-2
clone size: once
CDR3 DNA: TGTGCCAGCAGCTTCGGACAGGGCAACTATGGCTACACCTTC
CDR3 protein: CASSFGQGNYGYTF

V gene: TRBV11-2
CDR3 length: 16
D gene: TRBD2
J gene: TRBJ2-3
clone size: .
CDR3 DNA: TGTGCCAGCAGCTTATACCGAGCGGGGAAAACAGATACGCAGTATTTT
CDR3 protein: CASSLYRAGKTDTQYF

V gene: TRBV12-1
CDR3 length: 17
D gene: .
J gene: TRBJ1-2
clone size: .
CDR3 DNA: TGTGCCAGCAGCTTTGCCACCCGACAGGGGACCAACTATGGCTACACCTTC
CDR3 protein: CASSFATRQGTNYGYTF

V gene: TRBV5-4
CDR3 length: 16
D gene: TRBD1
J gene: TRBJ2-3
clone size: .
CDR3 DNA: TGTGCCAGCAGCGTGCAGGGGGTCTTTAGCACAGATACGCAGTATTTT
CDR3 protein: CASSVQGVFSTDTQYF

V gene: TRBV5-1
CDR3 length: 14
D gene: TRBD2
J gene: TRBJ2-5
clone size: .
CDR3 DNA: TGCGCCAGCAGCGGGACTAGTCCGCAAGAGACCCAGTACTTC
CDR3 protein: CASSGTSPQETQYF

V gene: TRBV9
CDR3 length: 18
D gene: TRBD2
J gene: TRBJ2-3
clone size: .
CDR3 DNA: TGTGCCAGCAGCGTAGCTCGAGGGACTAGCGCCTCCACAGATACGCAGTATTTT
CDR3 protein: CASSVARGTSASTDTQYF

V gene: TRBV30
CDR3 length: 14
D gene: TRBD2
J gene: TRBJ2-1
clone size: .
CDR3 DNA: TGTGCCTGGATATGGGGCGGGAGTTATGGTGAGCAGTTCTTC
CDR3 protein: CAWIWGGSYGEQFF

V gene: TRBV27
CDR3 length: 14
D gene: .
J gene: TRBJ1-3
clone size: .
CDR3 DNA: TGTGCCAGCAGACAGACCTACTCTGGAAACACCATATATTTT
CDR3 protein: CASRQTYSGNTIYF

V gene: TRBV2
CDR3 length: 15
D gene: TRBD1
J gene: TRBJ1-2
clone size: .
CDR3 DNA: TGTGCCAGCACCGCCACCCCGGGACAGGGGTATGGCTACACCTTC
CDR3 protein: CASTATPGQGYGYTF

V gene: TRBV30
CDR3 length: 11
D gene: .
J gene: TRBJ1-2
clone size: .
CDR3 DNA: TGTGCCTGGTTTCAGGTCTATGGCTACACCTTC
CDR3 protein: CAWFQVYGYTF

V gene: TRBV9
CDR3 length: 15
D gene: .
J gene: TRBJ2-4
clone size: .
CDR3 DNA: TGTGCCAGCAGCCCCTACCATACCGAAAAAAACATTCAGTACTTC
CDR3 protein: CASSPYHTEKNIQYF

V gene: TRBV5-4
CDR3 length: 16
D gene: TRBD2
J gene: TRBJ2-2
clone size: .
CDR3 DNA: TGTGCCAGCAGCTTGGGTACTAGCGGGAACACCGGGGAGCTGTTTTTT
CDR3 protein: CASSLGTSGNTGELFF

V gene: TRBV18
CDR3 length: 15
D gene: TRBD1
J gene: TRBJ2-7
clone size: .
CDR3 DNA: TGTGCCAGCTCACAGGACAGGGGACACCTCTACGAGCAGTACTTC
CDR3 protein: CASSQDRGHLYEQYF

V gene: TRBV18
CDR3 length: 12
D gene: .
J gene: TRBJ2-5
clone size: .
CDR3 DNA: TGTGCCAGCTCAACAGTCCAAGAGACCCAGTACTTC
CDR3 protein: CASSTVQETQYF

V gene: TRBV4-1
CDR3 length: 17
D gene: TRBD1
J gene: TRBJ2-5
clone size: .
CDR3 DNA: TGCGCCAGCAGCCAATATTTGGGGGACAGGGGGCAGGAGACCCAGTACTTC
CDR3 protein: CASSQYLGDRGQETQYF

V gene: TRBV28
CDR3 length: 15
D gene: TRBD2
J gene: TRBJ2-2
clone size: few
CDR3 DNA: TGTGCCAGCAGTCTCCTAGCGGGAGTGATCCGGGAGCTGTTTTTT
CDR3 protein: CASSLLAGVIRELFF

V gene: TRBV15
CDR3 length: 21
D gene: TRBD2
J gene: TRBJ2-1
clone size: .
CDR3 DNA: TGTGCCACCAGCAGAGAAACTCCCGACTTGGCCAAAGCGGGAGTCGGAAATGAGCAGTTCTTC
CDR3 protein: CATSRETPDLAKAGVGNEQFF

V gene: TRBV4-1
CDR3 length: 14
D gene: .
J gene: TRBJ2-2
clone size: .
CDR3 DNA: TGCGCCAGCAGCCAGGTCAGGGCTTCCGGGGAGCTGTTTTTT
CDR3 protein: CASSQVRASGELFF

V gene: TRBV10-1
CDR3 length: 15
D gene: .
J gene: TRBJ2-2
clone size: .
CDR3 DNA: TGCGCCAGCAGCGCTGTACTAGCGAACACCGGGGAGCTGTTTTTT
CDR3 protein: CASSAVLANTGELFF

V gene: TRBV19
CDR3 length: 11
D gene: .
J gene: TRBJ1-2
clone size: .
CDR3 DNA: TGTGCCAGTCTAAATAACTATGGCTACACCTTC
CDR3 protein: CASLNNYGYTF

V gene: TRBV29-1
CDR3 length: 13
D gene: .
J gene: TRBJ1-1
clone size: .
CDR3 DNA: TGCAGCCCACGGAGGGTCCCGGGCACTGAAGCTTTCTTT
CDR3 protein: CSPRRVPGTEAFF

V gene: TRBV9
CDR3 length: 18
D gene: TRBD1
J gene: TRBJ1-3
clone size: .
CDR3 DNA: TGTGCCAGCAGCCCCTGGACAGGCTCCTTCCCCTCTGGAAACACCATATATTTT
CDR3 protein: CASSPWTGSFPSGNTIYF

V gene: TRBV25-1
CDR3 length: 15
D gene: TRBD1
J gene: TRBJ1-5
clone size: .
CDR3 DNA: TGTGCCAGCAGCCGGACAGGGCTTAGCAATCAGCCCCAGCATTTT
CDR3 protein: CASSRTGLSNQPQHF

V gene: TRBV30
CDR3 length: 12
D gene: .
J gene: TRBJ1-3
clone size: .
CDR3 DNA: TGTGCCTGGAGTGCCCTTGGAAACACCATATATTTT
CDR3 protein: CAWSALGNTIYF

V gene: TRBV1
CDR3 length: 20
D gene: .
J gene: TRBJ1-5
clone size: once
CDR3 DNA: TGCACCAGCAGCCAAGATACCCGGGCCTACAGGGGGGGTAGCAATCAGCCCCAGCATTTT
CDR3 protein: CTSSQDTRAYRGGSNQPQHF

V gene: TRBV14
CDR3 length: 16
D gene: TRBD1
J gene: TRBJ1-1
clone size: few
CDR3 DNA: TGTGCCAGCAGTCCGGGACAGGGTAGTGTGAACACTGAAGCTTTCTTT
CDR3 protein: CASSPGQGSVNTEAFF

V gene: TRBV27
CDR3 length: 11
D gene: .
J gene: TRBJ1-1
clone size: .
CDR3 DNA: TGTGCCAGCAGTTATGATCGGCGGGCTTTCTTT
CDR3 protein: CASSYDRRAFF

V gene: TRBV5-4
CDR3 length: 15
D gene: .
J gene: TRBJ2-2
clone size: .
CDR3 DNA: TGTGCCAGCAGCTTGAGCCAGGGGAACACCGGGGAGCTGTTTTTT
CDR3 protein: CASSLSQGNTGELFF

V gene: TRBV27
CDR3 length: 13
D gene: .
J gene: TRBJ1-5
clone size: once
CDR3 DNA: TGTGCCAGCAGTTCCGGGAGGAACCAGCCCCAGCATTTT
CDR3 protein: CASSSGRNQPQHF

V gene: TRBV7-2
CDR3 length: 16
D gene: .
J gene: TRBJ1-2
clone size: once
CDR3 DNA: TGTGCCAGCAGCTTGGCAGCAGGGGCCAGTAACTATGGCTACACCTTC
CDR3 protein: CASSLAAGASNYGYTF

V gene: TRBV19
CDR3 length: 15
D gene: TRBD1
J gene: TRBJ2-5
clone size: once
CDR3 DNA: TGTGCCAGTAGTTTCGGACAGGTAGAATTTGAGACCCAGTACTTC
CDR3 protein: CASSFGQVEFETQYF

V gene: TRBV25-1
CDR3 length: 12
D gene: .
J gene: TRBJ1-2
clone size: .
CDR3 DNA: TGTGCCAGCAGTGGAGACGGAGCGGGCTACACCTTC
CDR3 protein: CASSGDGAGYTF

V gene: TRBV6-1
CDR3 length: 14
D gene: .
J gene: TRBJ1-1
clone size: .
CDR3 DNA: TGTGCCAGCAGTGAAGCGGGGGGTTTCACTGAAGCTTTCTTT
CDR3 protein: CASSEAGGFTEAFF

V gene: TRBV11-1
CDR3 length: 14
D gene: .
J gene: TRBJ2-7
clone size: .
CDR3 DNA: TGTGCCAGCAGCTTAGTTGATGGGGCTAGCGAGCAGTACTTC
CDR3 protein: CASSLVDGASEQYF

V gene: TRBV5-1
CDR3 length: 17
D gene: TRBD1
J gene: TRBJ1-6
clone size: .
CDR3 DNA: TGCGCCAGCAGCTGGGGGACAGGCCGCTCCTATAATTCACCCCTCCACTTT
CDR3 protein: CASSWGTGRSYNSPLHF

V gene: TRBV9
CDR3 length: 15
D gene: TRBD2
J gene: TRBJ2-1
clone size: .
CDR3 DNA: TGTGCCAGCAGCGTGGGGGGGCTAGCGGGACCTGAGCAGTTCTTC
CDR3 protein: CASSVGGLAGPEQFF

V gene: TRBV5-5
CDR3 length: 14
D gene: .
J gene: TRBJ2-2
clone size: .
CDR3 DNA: TGTGCCAGCAGCTCAACGGGGGGCCAGGGGGAGCTGTTTTTT
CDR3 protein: CASSSTGGQGELFF

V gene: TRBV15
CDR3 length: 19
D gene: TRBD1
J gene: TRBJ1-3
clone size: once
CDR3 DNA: TGTGCCACCAGCAGAGATCGGACCGCTACAGGGGGTAGAAGAAACACCATATATTTT
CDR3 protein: CATSRDRTATGGRRNTIYF

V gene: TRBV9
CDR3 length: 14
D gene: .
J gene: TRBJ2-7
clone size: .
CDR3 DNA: TGTGCCAGCAGCGTAGGGACAAAGTCCTACGAGCAGTACTTC
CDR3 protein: CASSVGTKSYEQYF

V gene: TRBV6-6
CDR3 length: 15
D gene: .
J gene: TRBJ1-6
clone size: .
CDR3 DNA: TGTGCCAGCAGGCAGGGGCTTCAATATAATTCACCCCTCCACTTT
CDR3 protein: CASRQGLQYNSPLHF

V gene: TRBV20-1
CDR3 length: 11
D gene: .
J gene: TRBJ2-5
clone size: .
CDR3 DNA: TGCAGTGGACAGGAGAAAGAGACCCAGTACTTC
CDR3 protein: CSGQEKETQYF

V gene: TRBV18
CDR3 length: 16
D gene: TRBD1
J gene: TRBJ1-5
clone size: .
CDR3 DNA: TGTGCCAGCTCACTCGTACACACAGGGGTTAATCAGCCCCAGCATTTT
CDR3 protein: CASSLVHTGVNQPQHF

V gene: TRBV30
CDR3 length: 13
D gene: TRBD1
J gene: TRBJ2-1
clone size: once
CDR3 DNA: TGTGCCTGGAGGACAGGGGGCTACAATGAGCAGTTCTTC
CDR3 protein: CAWRTGGYNEQFF

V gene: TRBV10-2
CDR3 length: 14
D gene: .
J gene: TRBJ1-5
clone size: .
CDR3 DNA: TGCGCCAGCAGTGAGGGCGGTAGCAATCAGCCCCAGCATTTT
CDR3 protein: CASSEGGSNQPQHF

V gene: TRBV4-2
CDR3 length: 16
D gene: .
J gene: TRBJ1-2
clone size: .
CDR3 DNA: TGTGCCAGCAGCCAAGGGCCGCAGGGATCGAACTATGGCTACACCTTC
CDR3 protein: CASSQGPQGSNYGYTF

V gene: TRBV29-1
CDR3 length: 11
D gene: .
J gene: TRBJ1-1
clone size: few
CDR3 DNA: TGCAGCGTTGTAGCCGTTTCTGAAGCTTTCTTT
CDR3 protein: CSVVAVSEAFF

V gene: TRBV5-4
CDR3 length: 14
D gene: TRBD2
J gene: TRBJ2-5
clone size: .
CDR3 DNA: TGTGCCAGCAGCTCCCCCATGCGGGAGGAGACCCAGTACTTC
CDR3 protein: CASSSPMREETQYF

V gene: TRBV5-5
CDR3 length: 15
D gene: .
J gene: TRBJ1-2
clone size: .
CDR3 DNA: TGTGCCAGCAGCTTGAACGGGGGGTTGATCTATGGCTACACCTTC
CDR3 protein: CASSLNGGLIYGYTF

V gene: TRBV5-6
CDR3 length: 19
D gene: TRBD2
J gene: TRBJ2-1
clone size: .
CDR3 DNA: TGTGCCAGCAGCTTGTGGACTAGCCTAGGGGACCTACGAAACAATGAGCAGTTCTTC
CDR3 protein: CASSLWTSLGDLRNNEQFF

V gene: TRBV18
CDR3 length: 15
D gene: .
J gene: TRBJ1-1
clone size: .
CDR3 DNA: TGTGCCAGCTCGAGTCCAGGGGATATGAACACTGAAGCTTTCTTT
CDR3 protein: CASSSPGDMNTEAFF

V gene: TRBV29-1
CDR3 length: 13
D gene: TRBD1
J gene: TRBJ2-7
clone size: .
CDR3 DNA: TGCAGCGTGGGAACAGGGGGCTCCTACGAGCAGTACTTC
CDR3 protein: CSVGTGGSYEQYF

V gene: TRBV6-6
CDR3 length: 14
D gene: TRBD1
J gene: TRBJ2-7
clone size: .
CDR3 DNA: TGTGCCAGCAGTTATGAGACAGGGTTCTACGAGCAGTACTTC
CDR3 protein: CASSYETGFYEQYF

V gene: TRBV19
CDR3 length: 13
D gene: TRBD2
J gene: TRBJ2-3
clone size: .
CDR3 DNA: TGTGCCAGTAATGGCGGGGGGGCAGATACGCAGTATTTT
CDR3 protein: CASNGGGADTQYF